The sequence of this TCR beta chain was determined in a study of regulatory T cells in long-lasting Graves disease. Study-wide background: Duration of antithyroid drug therapy among newly diagnosed Graves' patients was under 3 months. Study-wide results and limits: A greater number of public clonotypes (about 2,900) was shared by persistent patients than by new patients (over 900).

According to the study, TCR beta libraries were built with iRepertoire HTBI primers and CDR3-region Arm-PCR. TCRdb fed the multiplex PCR reads into MiXCR, producing one record per CDR3 protein. The table lists 530,000 or so distinct CDR3 sequences, 15% to 20% of them singletons. Germline CDR1 reads SQVTM; CDR2 reads ANQGSEA. Between the trimmed V and J ends, which lost 8 bases and 7 bases, there was a span of 20 bases. CDR3 size: 13 residues. This clonotype has ten or more counts. Its matching antigen is unknown. Time point reported: newly diagnosed GD, antithyroid drugs for less than 3 months. RNA isolated from PBMCs was used to make the TCR library. These records were also assigned to another study, of T cells in Graves' hyperthyroidism and ophthalmopathy.

The chain is built from TRBV29-1 and TRBJ1-2; D gene unclear. This sequence originates from a man aged 18 to 29 with Graves disease. Specimen: peripheral blood mononuclear cells (PBMCs), collected at new diagnosis, from a patient treated with antithyroid drugs. CDR3 region: CSPGGVQISGYTF. The DNA for the CDR3 is TGCAGCCCAGGTGGAGTCCAAATTAGTGGCTACACCTTC.